A selection of T cell receptor beta chains follows, all from one sample in a study of T cells in Graves' hyperthyroidism and ophthalmopathy. A single record per CDR3 protein comes from TCRdb applying MiXCR to the multiplex PCR reads. The sample shows approximately 560,000 distinct CDR3 sequences, more than 45% of them seen only once. What was sequenced was peripheral blood or thyroid tissue (not recorded which). These receptors all stem from a young woman with Graves' hyperthyroidism. CDR3s include the opening cysteine and the closing phenylalanine or tryptophan. The D gene is left open where the match is weak. Size tells how often a clone was seen (once, few, many) or the class of an expanded clone, and some rows leave it out.

j_call,d_call,clone_size,v_call,cdr3_aa,cdr3_nt
TRBJ1-1,-,-,TRBV7-2,CASSSPFGGRYTEAFF,TGTGCCAGCAGCTCTCCTTTCGGGGGTCGGTACACTGAAGCTTTCTTT
TRBJ1-1,-,-,TRBV20-1,CSALLGDWAEAFF,TGCAGTGCTCTCCTAGGGGACTGGGCTGAAGCTTTCTTT
TRBJ2-2,-,-,TRBV2,CANSSSTGELFF,TGTGCCAACAGCTCGTCGACCGGGGAGCTGTTTTTT
TRBJ1-1,TRBD1,-,TRBV2,CARIDRVTEAFF,TGTGCTAGAATCGACAGGGTCACTGAAGCTTTCTTT
TRBJ1-1,-,few,TRBV3-1,CASSQETSEAFF,TGTGCCAGCAGCCAAGAAACCTCTGAAGCTTTCTTT
TRBJ1-4,-,few,TRBV10-3,CASSYREGEKLFF,TGTGCCAGCAGTTACCGGGAGGGTGAAAAACTGTTTTTT
TRBJ2-5,-,-,TRBV24-1,CATSDQTGSGETQYF,TGTGCCACCAGTGACCAAACAGGGTCAGGGGAGACCCAGTACTTC
TRBJ2-7,TRBD2,-,TRBV6-6,CASSYLGRDSNEQYF,TGTGCCAGCAGTTACCTCGGGAGGGACTCTAACGAGCAGTACTTC
TRBJ2-7,-,-,TRBV19,CATAGQSLEQYF,TGTGCCACCGCGGGACAGTCCCTCGAGCAGTACTTC
TRBJ2-5,-,few,TRBV2,CASSPDRTQETQYF,TGTGCCAGCAGCCCTGACAGAACGCAAGAGACCCAGTACTTC
TRBJ1-1,-,few,TRBV7-9,CASSLGLGYKNTEAFF,TGTGCCAGCAGCTTAGGGTTGGGATACAAAAACACTGAAGCTTTCTTT
TRBJ1-1,-,few,TRBV20-1,CSARDRPMNTEAFF,TGCAGTGCTAGAGATAGGCCAATGAACACTGAAGCTTTCTTT
TRBJ1-2,TRBD1,-,TRBV20-1,CSASDREVGYTF,TGCAGTGCTAGTGACAGGGAAGTGGGCTACACCTTC
TRBJ2-7,-,few,TRBV20-1,CSARDPRGDIEQYF,TGCAGTGCTAGAGACCCCCGAGGGGACATCGAGCAGTACTTC
TRBJ2-5,-,few,TRBV14,CASSRGAYRQETQYF,TGTGCCAGCAGCCGAGGAGCATACCGCCAAGAGACCCAGTACTTC
TRBJ1-2,-,few,TRBV5-1,CASSLGGPGDYGYTF,TGCGCCAGCAGCTTGGGGGGGCCAGGAGACTATGGCTACACCTTC
TRBJ1-1,-,-,TRBV7-6,CASSHPNRVGTEAFF,TGTGCCAGCAGCCACCCGAACAGGGTTGGGACTGAAGCTTTCTTT
TRBJ1-1,-,-,TRBV4-3,CASSQDRAITEAFF,TGCGCCAGCAGCCAAGACAGGGCGATTACTGAAGCTTTCTTT
TRBJ1-1,-,-,TRBV7-3,CASSFEGTNTEAFF,TGTGCCAGCAGCTTTGAAGGGACCAACACTGAAGCTTTCTTT
TRBJ2-2,TRBD1,few,TRBV19,CATVRTGTNTGELFF,TGTGCCACTGTACGGACAGGGACCAACACCGGGGAGCTGTTTTTT
TRBJ2-5,-,many,TRBV14,CASSRNQFRETQYF,TGTGCCAGCAGCCGTAACCAGTTTAGGGAGACCCAGTACTTC
TRBJ2-5,-,many,TRBV7-9,CASSGGSQETQYF,TGTGCCAGCAGTGGGGGCAGCCAAGAGACCCAGTACTTC
TRBJ1-1,TRBD1,-,TRBV6-1,CASSSLRGQVDTEAFF,TGTGCCAGCAGCTCCCTGAGGGGGCAAGTGGACACTGAAGCTTTCTTT
TRBJ1-2,TRBD1,-,TRBV20-1,CSAQRTGVGFYGYTF,TGCAGTGCCCAACGTACAGGGGTGGGGTTCTATGGCTACACCTTC
TRBJ2-7,-,-,TRBV7-9,CASSLFYRTAYEQYF,TGTGCCAGCAGCTTATTCTACAGGACAGCCTACGAGCAGTACTTC
TRBJ1-2,-,-,TRBV6-4,CASSDSIGSYGYTF,TGTGCCAGCAGTGACTCGATAGGGAGTTATGGCTACACCTTC
TRBJ2-7,-,-,TRBV29-1,CSVEKWGARYEQYF,TGCAGCGTTGAAAAATGGGGGGCGCGGTACGAGCAGTACTTC
TRBJ1-2,-,-,TRBV7-2,CASSSVGAGGYTF,TGTGCCAGCAGCTCCGTGGGGGCTGGTGGCTACACCTTC